This T cell receptor beta chain was observed in a study of CD8 T cells in ankylosing spondylitis. Scientists made TCR beta libraries using quantitative 5'-RACE with molecular barcodes. TCRdb fed the 5' RACE reads into MiXCR, producing one record per CDR3 protein. The table includes under 250,000 distinct CDR3 sequences, 30% to 40% detected once. The table lists this clonotype with a few counts. What it binds is unknown. Trimming cost V 4 bases and J 6 bases, with 10 bases left between them. CDR3 length equals 12 residues. General study findings and limits: Reportedly, matched ankylosing spondylitis synovial fluid was significantly enriched for disease-linked clones. Disease-linked clones displayed a CD8+ phenotype and appeared relatively rarely in peripheral blood.

The sample was blood, either unsorted or a sorted T cell fraction (not recorded which). The clonotype originates from a male donor with ankylosing spondylitis or in good health (not recorded which). V and J are TRBV12-3 or TRBV12-4 and TRBJ2-7; D is tentatively TRBD1 or TRBD2 (5 bases each). The CDR3 reads CASSYGAGEQYF. The CDR3 DNA follows: TGTGCCAGCAGTTACGGGGCGGGCGAGCAGTACTTC.